The 27 T cell receptor beta chains below come from one sample, sequenced in a study of beta chain features in type 1 diabetes. Investigators reverse transcribed all isolated RNA, so they sequenced expressed TCRB transcripts. The assay was immunoSEQ multiplex PCR, and TCRdb's table has in-frame clones only and misses some. The sample comprises some 44,000 clones, about half of which are singletons, and over 2% rests with the top ten. Sequencing was performed on Tregs from blood. The receptors shown here come from a woman under 30 in good health.

The sample holds one count of this clone. The V call is TRBV5-1, the J call TRBJ2-7; the D gene is possibly TRBD1 (6 bases). The V end lost 3 bases, the J end lost 3 bases, and 13 bases lay between the germline ends. The CDR3 is 14 residues long. Germline V gives CDR1 SGHRS, CDR2 YFSETQ. The CDR3 protein is CASSSQGSLYEQYF. CDR3 in DNA: TGCGCCAGCAGCTCCCAGGGGAGTCTCTACGAGCAGTACTTC.

This clone was detected only a few times. The chain uses TRBV7-9 and TRBJ2-2, with a tentative D call TRBD2 (6 bases). The CDR3 has 12 residues. Germline V gives CDR1 SEHNR, CDR2 FQNEAQ (reference sequence). V was clipped by 8 bases and J by 4 bases, with 8 bases between them. CDR3 sequence (DNA): TGTGCCAGCCAGGAGGGCACCGGGGAGCTGTTTTTT. Translating gives CASQEGTGELFF.

This clone was seen a handful of times. CDR3 bases: TGTGCCAGCAGTTTTTATTCGATGGGGAGTCAGTCGAGGGAGCAGTTCTTC. It specifies CASSFYSMGSQSREQFF. The chain uses TRBV27 and TRBJ2-1; possibly TRBD2 for D (5 bases). Germline CDR1 is MNHEY and CDR2 is SMNVEV (reference sequence). V was trimmed by 3 bases and J by 10 bases, leaving 25 bases between them. This CDR3 contains 17 residues.

This clone has a single count. The CDR3 DNA reads TGCAGCGTAGAACTAGCGGGGGGGCCAGATACGCAGTATTTT. Encoded protein: CSVELAGGPDTQYF. J is TRBJ2-3 and V is TRBV29-1; 13 bases match TRBD2. CDR3 length: 14 amino acids. Per the germline V gene, CDR1 is SQVTM and CDR2 is ANQGSEA. The trim removed 6 bases at V and 4 bases at J, leaving 4 bases unmatched.

This clone has only a few counts. This chain links TRBV7-8 with TRBJ2-2, with 7 bases aligning to TRBD1. Germline CDR1 and CDR2: SGHVS and FQNEAQ. There are 13 residues in the CDR3. With 6 bases clipped from V and 3 bases from J, the junction kept 1 base outside the gene matches. As DNA, the CDR3 is TGTGCCAGCAGGGGACAGTACACCGGGGAGCTGTTTTTT. This gives the protein CASRGQYTGELFF.

The chain carries TRBV29-1 and TRBJ2-2; 8 bases are a match to TRBD2. J was trimmed by 7 bases and V by 6 bases; bases with no gene match: 4. CDR1 is SQVTM, CDR2 ANQGSEA, per germline. CDR3 length: 12 residues. The CDR3: CSVGLVGGELFF. For the CDR3, the DNA is TGCAGCGTGGGACTAGTGGGCGGGGAGCTGTTTTTT.

This chain joins TRBV14 and TRBJ2-1; D not resolved. V dropped 2 bases and J dropped 10 bases, with 6 bases sitting between them. The germline V gene has CDR1 SGHDN and CDR2 FVKESK. The CDR3 runs 11 residues. The chain's CDR3 is CASSQLLEQFF. Here the CDR3 DNA reads TGTGCCAGCAGCCAACTCCTAGAGCAGTTCTTC. The whole variable domain, filled in from reference TRBV14 and TRBJ2-1, reads EAGVTQFPSHSVIEKGQTVTLRCDPISGHDNLYWYRRVMGKEIKFLLHFVKESKQDESGMPNNRFLAERTGGTYSTLKVQPAELEDSGVYFCASSQLLEQFFGPGTRLTVL.

This clone showed up just a few times. The chain recombines TRBV29-1 with TRBJ2-1; 9 nucleotides align to TRBD1. With V trimmed by 4 bases and J by 0 bases, 10 bases remained unmatched. Germline CDR1 is SQVTM and CDR2 is ANQGSEA. The CDR3 runs 17 residues. CDR3 sequence reads: CSVADPLTGGSYNEQFF. CDR3 sequence (DNA): TGCAGCGTTGCTGACCCTTTGACAGGGGGCTCCTACAATGAGCAGTTCTTC.

The rearrangement joins TRBV19 to TRBJ2-7; 10 positions agree with TRBD1. The CDR3 is 16 amino acids. The germline gives CDR1 LNHDA, CDR2 SQIVND (reference sequence). With V trimmed by 5 bases and J by 3 bases, 10 bases remained unmatched. As DNA, the CDR3 is TGTGCCAGTAGTCCCGGTGGGACAGGGGCGGTCTACGAGCAGTACTTC. Its translation is CASSPGGTGAVYEQYF.

This clone is medium-sized within its sample. This rearrangement joins TRBV29-1 to TRBJ2-3, with TRBD1 as a possible D gene (5 bases). Trimming took 0 bases from V and 5 from J, leaving 21 bases between them. This CDR3 has 17 residues. Germline assignment: CDR1 SQVTM and CDR2 ANQGSEA. The CDR3 loop is CSVEDPGPGVRRDTQYF. The CDR3 bases are TGCAGCGTTGAAGATCCAGGGCCGGGCGTCCGAAGAGATACGCAGTATTTT.

This chain connects TRBV28 to TRBJ2-7; possible D gene TRBD2, 7 bases. The CDR3 spans 14 residues. Germline V lookup: CDR1 MDHEN, CDR2 SYDVKM. V was cut by 7 bases and J by 7 bases, with 20 bases left in between. CDR3: CASTGPGGEDEQYF. The CDR3 DNA follows: TGTGCCAGCACCGGGCCGGGGGGCGAGGATGAGCAGTACTTC. The variable domain in full, with the rest retrieved from reference TRBV28 and TRBJ2-7, is DVKVTQSSRYLVKRTGEKVFLECVQDMDHENMFWYRQDPGLGLRLIYFSYDVKMKEKGDIPEGYSVSREKKERFSLILESASTNQTSMYLCASTGPGGEDEQYFGPGTRLTVT.

The chain employs TRBV30 and TRBJ1-5; D remains ambiguous. CDR3 size: 13 residues. V was pared by 1 base and J by 5 bases, with 9 bases between. Germline CDR1 reads GTSNPN; CDR2 reads SVGIG (reference sequence). As DNA, the CDR3 is TGTGCCTGGAGTGGCAGGCAAGATCAGCCCCAGCATTTT. This codes for CAWSGRQDQPQHF.

The chain recombines TRBV14 with TRBJ1-2, with 9 bases identical to TRBD1. This CDR3 spans 16 amino acids. CDR1 is SGHDN, CDR2 FVKESK, per germline. V dropped 5 bases and J dropped 3; count of bases not matched to a gene: 10. CDR3 bases: TGTGCCAGCAGCTCCGGGACAGGGCTTCGACACTATGGCTACACCTTC. It translates to CASSSGTGLRHYGYTF.

The rearrangement links TRBV7-9 to TRBJ1-3, with 9 bases identical to TRBD1. The ends lost 3 bases at V and 3 bases at J; junction bases unmatched: 3. The CDR3 is made up of 15 amino acids. Germline lookup yields CDR1 SEHNR and CDR2 FQNEAQ (reference sequence). The CDR3, as DNA: TGTGCCAGCAGCTTCGGGACAGGGAATGGAAACACCATATATTTT. Amino acid sequence: CASSFGTGNGNTIYF.

The rearrangement uses TRBV15 and TRBJ2-5; maybe TRBD1 (8 bases). The CDR3 runs 16 residues. V was pared by 3 bases and J by 2 bases, with 16 bases between. Germline lookup yields CDR1 LNHNV and CDR2 YYDKDF (reference sequence). This chain's CDR3 is CATSRGGTGRQETQYF. The DNA of the CDR3 is TGTGCCACCAGCAGGGGGGGGACAGGACGGCAAGAGACCCAGTACTTC.

Judged by abundance, this clone is medium-sized (0.01 to 0.1%). The V and J genes are TRBV18 and TRBJ1-4; D possibly corresponds to TRBD1 (6 bases). The CDR3 consists of 15 residues. V was trimmed by 4 bases and J by 7 bases, leaving 16 bases between them. From germline, CDR1 is KGHSH and CDR2 LQKENI. The CDR3 protein is CASSRSRGALEKLFF. CDR3 bases: TGTGCCAGCTCACGTTCGCGGGGGGCGCTTGAAAAACTGTTTTTT.

CDR3 sequence reads: CASSQTGTGAQEQYF. CDR3 DNA sequence: TGCGCCAGCAGCCAGACCGGGACAGGGGCCCAAGAGCAGTACTTC. The V gene is TRBV5-1, the J gene TRBJ2-7, with 10 bases lining up with TRBD1. The CDR3 consists of 15 residues. Germline V gene sequence: CDR1 SGHRS, CDR2 YFSETQ. With 4 bases clipped from V and 7 bases from J, the junction kept 11 bases outside the gene matches. The full variable domain, completed using reference TRBV5-1 and TRBJ2-7, is KAGVTQTPRYLIKTRGQQVTLSCSPISGHRSVSWYQQTPGQGLQFLFEYFSETQRNKGNFPGRFSGRQFSNSRSEMNVSTLELGDSALYLCASSQTGTGAQEQYFGPGTRLTVT.

In regard to this clone: Other DNA variants within this sample encode the same CDR3. The gene calls are TRBV28 and TRBJ2-7; 9 bases agree with TRBD1. Trimming took 4 bases from V and 4 from J; bases not matched to a gene: 8. CDR1 is MDHEN and CDR2 is SYDVKM in the germline V gene. The CDR3 is 15 residues long. The CDR3: CASSSPGQGSYEQYF. CDR3 bases: TGTGCCAGCAGTTCACCGGGACAGGGTTCGTACGAGCAGTACTTC. The entire variable domain, with the rest obtained from reference TRBV28 and TRBJ2-7, is as follows: DVKVTQSSRYLVKRTGEKVFLECVQDMDHENMFWYRQDPGLGLRLIYFSYDVKMKEKGDIPEGYSVSREKKERFSLILESASTNQTSMYLCASSSPGQGSYEQYFGPGTRLTVT.

V is TRBV9 and J is TRBJ2-1; 11 bases align to TRBD2. J gave up 5 bases and V 2 bases, and 6 bases lay outside the gene matches. This CDR3 region has 16 residues. Germline assignment: CDR1 SGDLS and CDR2 YYNGEE. CDR3 nucleotide sequence: TGTGCCAGCAGCGTGTTCCCGGGACTAGCGGACAATGAGCAGTTCTTC. The encoded protein is CASSVFPGLADNEQFF. The full variable domain, completed using reference TRBV9 and TRBJ2-1, is DSGVTQTPKHLITATGQRVTLRCSPRSGDLSVYWYQQSLDQGLQFLIQYYNGEERAKGNILERFSAQQFPDLHSELNLSSLELGDSALYFCASSVFPGLADNEQFFGPGTRLTVL.

Only a few counts were recorded for this clone. The V gene is TRBV18, the J gene TRBJ2-1, with 7 nucleotides matching TRBD1. Trimming removed 8 bases from V and 4 bases from J; junction bases left unmatched: 5. The CDR3 totals 13 residues. The germline CDR1 and CDR2 sequences are KGHSH and LQKENI. The CDR3, as DNA: TGTGCCAGCACATCAGGGGGTTACAATGAGCAGTTCTTC. Its translation: CASTSGGYNEQFF.

The CDR3 DNA follows: TGTGCCAGCAGCGCCGGGACTAGCGGGATTACCAGCGAGCAGTACTTC. Translated: CASSAGTSGITSEQYF. This chain uses TRBV5-4 with TRBJ2-7; 13 bases fit TRBD2. Trimming cost V 4 bases and J 6 bases; bases outside gene matches: 10. The CDR3 covers 16 residues. Germline values: CDR1 SGHNT, CDR2 YYREEE (reference sequence).

This clone is classed as medium-sized. J is TRBJ2-6 and V is TRBV7-8; TRBD1 agrees at 9 bases. Germline CDR1 and CDR2: SGHVS and FQNEAQ. With 5 bases clipped from V and 1 base from J, the junction kept 9 bases outside the gene matches. The CDR3 is 18 residues long. CDR3 sequence (DNA): TGTGCCAGCAGCCTCCGGGACAGGGTTTTTTCTGGGGCCAACGTCCTGACTTTC. Translating gives CASSLRDRVFSGANVLTF.

This clone turned up a few times. This sequence joins TRBV27 and TRBJ2-5, with TRBD2 as a possible D gene (6 bases). There are 14 residues in the CDR3. V shed 6 bases and J shed 5 bases, with 16 bases lying between them. Germline CDR1 is MNHEY and CDR2 is SMNVEV (reference sequence). The chain's CDR3 is CASRGREFRETQYF. The CDR3 DNA sequence: TGTGCCAGCAGAGGTCGGGAGTTTCGGGAGACCCAGTACTTC.

This clone has a single count. The chain couples TRBV28 to TRBJ1-5; D perhaps matches TRBD1 (5 bases). Germline assignment: CDR1 MDHEN and CDR2 SYDVKM. The CDR3 extends over 13 amino acids. V was shortened by 4 bases and J by 6 bases, with 10 bases between the two germline ends. Here the CDR3 reads CASSWSRVQPQHF. The DNA for the CDR3 is TGTGCCAGCAGTTGGTCCAGGGTTCAGCCCCAGCATTTT.

The chain carries TRBV10-3 and TRBJ1-4, with TRBD1 matching 7 bases. From germline, CDR1 is ENHRY and CDR2 SYGVKD. The CDR3 totals 19 residues. With V trimmed by 10 bases and J by 0 bases, 20 bases remained unmatched. The CDR3 sequence: CATSTGLGVFEATNEKLFF. The CDR3 DNA reads TGTGCCACCTCGACAGGGCTGGGAGTTTTTGAGGCAACTAATGAAAAACTGTTTTTT.

The CDR3 sequence: CATHLQATYEQYF. CDR3 sequence (DNA): TGTGCCACCCACCTTCAGGCCACCTACGAGCAGTACTTC. The V gene is TRBV28, the J gene TRBJ2-7; D uncertain. CDR1 and CDR2 (germline): MDHEN, SYDVKM. V lost 10 bases to trimming and J lost 2 bases, with 15 bases between them. This CDR3 is 13 amino acids long.

Only a few counts were recorded for this clone. The gene calls are TRBV18 and TRBJ2-7, with TRBD2 identical over 10 bases. CDR1 is KGHSH and CDR2 is LQKENI in the germline V gene. J lost 2 bases, V lost 6 bases, and 7 bases had no gene match. The CDR3 is 15 residues long. This CDR3 reads CASSAAAGGAYEQYF. The DNA of the CDR3 is TGTGCCAGCTCTGCTGCAGCGGGAGGGGCCTACGAGCAGTACTTC.